This T cell receptor beta chain appears in the sequencing data of a study of regulatory T cells in long-lasting Graves disease. Libraries of TCR beta came from iRepertoire HTBI primers plus Arm-PCR of CDR3 regions. TCRdb re-called the multiplex PCR reads through MiXCR, storing one row per CDR3 protein. This repertoire shows about 210,000 distinct CDR3 sequences, 15% to 20% found once; its top ten account for roughly 12%. Time point described: newly diagnosed GD, antithyroid drugs for less than 3 months. There was RNA extracted from PBMCs, and the TCR library was made from it. Trimming stripped 6 bases from V and 0 bases from J, with 13 bases between. The CDR3 is 15 residues long. Comment on this clonotype: This probably arose from a read error, given a far larger clone one base away.

The same sample was also studied in work on T cells in Graves' hyperthyroidism and ophthalmopathy. That work states: For the diagnoses, clinical symptoms, serum thyroxine and TRAb, thyroid ultrasound and orbital computed tomography were used.

The V and J genes are TRBV12-3 or TRBV12-4 and TRBJ2-3; weak D call: TRBD2 (5 bases). Source: peripheral blood mononuclear cells (PBMCs), taken at new diagnosis, from a patient treated with antithyroid drugs. This TCR was recovered from a woman between 25 and 40 years old with Graves disease. Written as DNA, the CDR3 is TGTGCCAGCAGACTAGTGGATTTTAGCACAGATACGCAGTATTTT. As protein: CASRLVDFSTDTQYF.